Each of the 8 T cell receptor beta chains below was sequenced from the same sample in a study of blood T cell repertoires in COVID-19. Libraries were prepared by immunoSEQ multiplex PCR; TCRdb keeps only in-frame clonotypes and omits some of them. Counted here are approximately 180,000 clones, 84% occurring once; the ten biggest clones make up over 12%. Sequenced sample: PBMCs or T cells enriched from blood (not recorded which). These TCRs come from a man aged 50 or older who had recovered from COVID-19.

Of note for this clone: One end of the junction fails to match germline, which may point to a read error. The chain couples TRBV3-1 (or the pseudogene TRBV3-2) to TRBJ1-2; D is perhaps TRBD1 (5 bases). CDR3 length: 16 amino acids. CDR1 is LGHDT, CDR2 YNNKEL, per germline (reference sequence). In DNA, the CDR3 is TGTGCCACCAGCCCCCTCCAGGGAAATATGGTTCGCGGCTACACCTTC. This translates into CATSPLQGNMVRGYTF.

This clone occurred many times. The chain couples TRBV24-1 to TRBJ2-3, with D possibly being TRBD2 (6 bases). The CDR3 totals 16 residues. Germline V gene data show CDR1 as KGHDR and CDR2 as SFDVKD. The germline V and J ends were trimmed by 5 bases and 6 bases, with 20 bases remaining between them. CDR3 loop: CATSATGTPLGDTQYF. The CDR3 DNA follows: TGTGCCACCAGTGCGACCGGGACTCCTCTGGGGGATACGCAGTATTTT.

The V and J genes are TRBV5-4 and TRBJ1-4; no firm D call. Germline CDR1 is SGHNT and CDR2 is YYREEE (reference sequence). Trimming removed 3 bases at V and 0 bases at J, with 6 bases between. The CDR3 has 14 residues. CDR3 nucleotides: TGTGCCAGCAGCTCGTCTCCAACTAATGAAAAACTGTTTTTT. This encodes CASSSSPTNEKLFF.

The V and J genes are TRBV2 and TRBJ1-1; 10 bases fit TRBD1. Germline V lookup: CDR1 SNHLY, CDR2 FYNNEI. Unmatched junction bases numbered 9, after V lost 7 bases and J lost 10 bases. The CDR3 runs 13 residues. The CDR3 sequence: CASKGEGQGRAFF. DNA of the CDR3: TGTGCCAGCAAAGGTGAGGGACAGGGGCGAGCTTTCTTT.

The genes are TRBV5-6 and TRBJ2-5; D ambiguous. Germline V gives CDR1 SGHDT, CDR2 YYEEEE. There are 14 residues in the CDR3. V was clipped by 0 bases and J by 0 bases, with 6 bases between them. CDR3 DNA sequence: TGTGCCAGCAGCTTGGCTGACAACCAAGAGACCCAGTACTTC. Encoded protein: CASSLADNQETQYF.

The table lists this clone with a few counts. The rearrangement links TRBV10-1 to TRBJ2-1, with 12 positions matching TRBD2. This CDR3 has 17 amino acids. The germline V gene has CDR1 WNHNN and CDR2 SYGVQD (reference sequence). Trimming removed 4 bases from V and 4 bases from J; junction bases left unmatched: 8. CDR3 nucleotides: TGCGCCAGCAGTGGACAGGGGCTAGCGGGGGGGTACAATGAGCAGTTCTTC. Its protein is CASSGQGLAGGYNEQFF.

V and J are TRBV29-1 and TRBJ2-1; the match to TRBD2 covers 15 bases. CDR1 and CDR2 from the germline V gene are SQVTM and ANQGSEA. The CDR3 is made up of 14 amino acids. V lost 6 bases and J lost 9; bases outside the gene matches: 6. The CDR3 DNA reads TGCAGCGTGCCGGGACTAGCGGGGGGAGGTGAGCAGTTCTTC. It codes for CSVPGLAGGGEQFF.

This chain joins TRBV5-5 and TRBJ2-1, with 11 bases lining up with TRBD2. Germline V gene data show CDR1 as SGHKS and CDR2 as YYEKEE (reference sequence). The V gene end was trimmed by 0 bases and the J gene end by 7 bases; junction bases not matched to a gene: 3. The CDR3 is 15 amino acids. This CDR3 reads CASSLVSGGANEQFF. CDR3 bases: TGTGCCAGCAGCTTGGTTAGCGGGGGGGCGAATGAGCAGTTCTTC.